The 5 T cell receptor beta chains in this list originate from one sample, sequenced in a study of response to subunit inactivated influenza vaccine. TCRdb passed the RT-PCR reads through MiXCR, listing each CDR3 protein once. Of approximately 530,000 distinct CDR3 sequences in the sample, about 8% were seen once. The sequenced sample was PBMCs from blood, obtained roughly 24 months after vaccination. The source is a man aged 45-69 years who received an inactivated influenza vaccine.

The chain recombines TRBV21-1 with TRBJ2-3; the D call TRBD2 from the table was never checked on the DNA. TRBV21-1 is deemed a pseudogene. The CDR3 covers 18 residues. CDR3 DNA sequence: TGTGCCAGCAGCCTACGGACTAGCGGGAGATCTGGCACAGATACGCAGTATTTT. Amino acid sequence: CASSLRTSGRSGTDTQYF.

This clonotype appeared many times. In DNA, the CDR3 is TGCAGTGCGGATAACAGGGGGTTAACTAATGAAAAACTGTTTTTT. Its protein product is CSADNRGLTNEKLFF. This sequence joins TRBV20-1 and TRBJ1-4, with 8 bases that match TRBD1. Germline-derived CDR1 and CDR2 are DFQATT and SNEGSKA (reference sequence). There are 15 residues in the CDR3. The V segment lost 6 bases and the J segment 1 base; nucleotides outside the gene matches: 7.

The genes are TRBV3-1 and TRBJ2-3, with D perhaps TRBD1 (5 bases). CDR1 and CDR2 (germline): LGHDT, YNNKEL (reference sequence). V was cut by 0 bases and J by 6 bases, with 22 bases left in between. The CDR3 is 18 amino acids. The CDR3 reads CASSQDVWRQPPSDTQYF. Written as DNA, the CDR3 is TGTGCCAGCAGCCAAGACGTATGGAGACAGCCGCCCTCCGATACGCAGTATTTT.

This clonotype was counted at least ten times. J is TRBJ2-1 and V is TRBV6-5; D gene unclear. Germline lookup yields CDR1 MNHEY and CDR2 SVGAGI. V gave up 0 bases and J gave up 0 bases, with 9 bases separating them. The CDR3 runs to 16 residues. CDR3 amino acids: CASSYSGPSSYNEQFF. The CDR3 DNA follows: TGTGCCAGCAGTTACTCTGGACCAAGCTCCTACAATGAGCAGTTCTTC.

V usage is TRBV6-2 or TRBV6-3 and J usage is TRBJ2-7; D may be TRBD2 (5 bases). The CDR3 contains 11 residues. V was cut by 8 bases and J by 3 bases, with 8 bases left in between. Germline V gives CDR1 MNHEY, CDR2 SVGEGT. The DNA for the CDR3 is TGTGCCAGCCGGGAACGCTACGAGCAGTACTTC. Translating gives CASRERYEQYF.